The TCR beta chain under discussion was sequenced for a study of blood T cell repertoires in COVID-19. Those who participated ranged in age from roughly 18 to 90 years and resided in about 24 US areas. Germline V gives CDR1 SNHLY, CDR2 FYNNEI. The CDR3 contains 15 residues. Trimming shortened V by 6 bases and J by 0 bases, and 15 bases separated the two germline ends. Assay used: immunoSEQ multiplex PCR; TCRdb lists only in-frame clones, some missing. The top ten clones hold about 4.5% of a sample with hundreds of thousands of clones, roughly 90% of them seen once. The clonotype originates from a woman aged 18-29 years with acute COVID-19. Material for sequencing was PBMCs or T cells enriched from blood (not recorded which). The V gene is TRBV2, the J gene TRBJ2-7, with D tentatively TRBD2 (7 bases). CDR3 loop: CASRGGQVSSYEQYF. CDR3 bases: TGTGCCAGCAGGGGGGGGCAGGTTAGCTCCTACGAGCAGTACTTC.